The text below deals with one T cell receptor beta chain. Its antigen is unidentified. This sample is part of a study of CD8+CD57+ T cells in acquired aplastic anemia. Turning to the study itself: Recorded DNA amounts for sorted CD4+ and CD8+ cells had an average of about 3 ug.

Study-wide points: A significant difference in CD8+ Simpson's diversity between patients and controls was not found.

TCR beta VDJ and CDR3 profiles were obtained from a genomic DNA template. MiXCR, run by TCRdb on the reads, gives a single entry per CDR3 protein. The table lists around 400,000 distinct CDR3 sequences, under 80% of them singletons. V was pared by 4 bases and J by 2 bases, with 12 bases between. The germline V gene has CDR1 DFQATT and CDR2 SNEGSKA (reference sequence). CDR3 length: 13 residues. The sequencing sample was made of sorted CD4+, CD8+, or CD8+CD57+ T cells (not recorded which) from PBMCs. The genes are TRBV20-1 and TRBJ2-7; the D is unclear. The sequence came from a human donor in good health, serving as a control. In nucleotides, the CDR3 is TGCAGTGCTACCAAGGACCGGACCTACGAGCAGTACTTC. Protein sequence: CSATKDRTYEQYF.